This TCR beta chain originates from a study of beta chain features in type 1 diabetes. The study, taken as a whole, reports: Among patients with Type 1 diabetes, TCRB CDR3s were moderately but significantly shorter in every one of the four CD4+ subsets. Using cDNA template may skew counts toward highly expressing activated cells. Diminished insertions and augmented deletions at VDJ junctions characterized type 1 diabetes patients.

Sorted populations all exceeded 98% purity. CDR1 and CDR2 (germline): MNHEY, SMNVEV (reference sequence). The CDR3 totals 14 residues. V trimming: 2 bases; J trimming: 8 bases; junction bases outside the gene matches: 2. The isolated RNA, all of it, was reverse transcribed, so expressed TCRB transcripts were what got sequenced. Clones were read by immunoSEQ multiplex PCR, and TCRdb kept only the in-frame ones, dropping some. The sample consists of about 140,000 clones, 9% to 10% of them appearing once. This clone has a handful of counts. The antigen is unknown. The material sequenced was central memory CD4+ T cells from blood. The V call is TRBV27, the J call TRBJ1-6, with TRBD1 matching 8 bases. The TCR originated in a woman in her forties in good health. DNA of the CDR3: TGTGCCAGCAGTTTACAGGGGGCGGATTCACCCCTCCACTTT. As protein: CASSLQGADSPLHF.